The next 3 T cell receptor beta chains were all read from a single sample in a study of shared clonotypes between healthy human individuals. Method: immunoSEQ multiplex PCR; TCRdb's copy keeps in-frame clones and lacks some. The repertoire includes hundreds of thousands of clones, 55% to 85% of them detected once, and 1.5% to 2% sits in the top ten. The sample comprised memory CD4+ T cells sorted from blood. Indicated subset: CD45RA-negative fraction. The source of these receptors is a woman in her twenties or thirties in good health.

The chain combines TRBV7-7 with TRBJ2-1; D is unresolved. V was clipped by 1 base and J by 3 bases, with 4 bases between them. CDR3 size: 13 residues. Germline loops: CDR1 SSHAT, CDR2 FNYEAQ (reference sequence). The CDR3 here is CASSLDHYNEQFF. CDR3 in DNA: TGTGCCAGCAGCTTAGACCACTACAATGAGCAGTTCTTC.

This clone was seen once. CDR3 region: CASSEGQEAYQPQHF. CDR3 DNA sequence: TGTGCCAGCAGTGAAGGACAGGAAGCTTATCAGCCCCAGCATTTT. The rearrangement uses TRBV6-1 and TRBJ1-5, with D maybe TRBD1 (6 bases). Between the trimmed V and J ends, which lost 1 base and 5 bases, there was a span of 12 bases. Per the germline V gene, CDR1 is MNHNS and CDR2 is SASEGT. This CDR3 spans 15 amino acids.

V usage is TRBV28 and J usage is TRBJ1-5; D perhaps matches TRBD1 (6 bases). Between the trimmed V and J ends, which lost 6 bases and 6 bases, there was a span of 12 bases. CDR1 MDHEN and CDR2 SYDVKM come from the germline V gene. The CDR3 spans 13 residues. CDR3 region: CASSGGAGQPQHF. The CDR3 coding sequence is TGTGCCAGCAGCGGGGGCGCTGGTCAGCCCCAGCATTTT.